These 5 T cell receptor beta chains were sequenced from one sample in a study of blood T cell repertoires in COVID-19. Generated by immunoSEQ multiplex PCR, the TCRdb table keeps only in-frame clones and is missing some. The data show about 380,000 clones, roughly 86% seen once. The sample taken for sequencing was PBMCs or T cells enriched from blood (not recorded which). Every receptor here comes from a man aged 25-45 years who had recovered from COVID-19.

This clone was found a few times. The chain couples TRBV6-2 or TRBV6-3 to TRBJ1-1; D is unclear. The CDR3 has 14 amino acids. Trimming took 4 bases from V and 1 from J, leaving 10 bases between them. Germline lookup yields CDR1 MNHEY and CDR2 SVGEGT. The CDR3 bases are TGTGCCAGCAGTTCAGGTTTATGGAACACTGAAGCTTTCTTT. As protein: CASSSGLWNTEAFF.

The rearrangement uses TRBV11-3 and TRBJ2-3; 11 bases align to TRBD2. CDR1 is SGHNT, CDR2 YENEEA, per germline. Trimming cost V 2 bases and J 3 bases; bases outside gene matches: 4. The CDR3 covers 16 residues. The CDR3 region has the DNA TGTGCCAGCAGCTTAAATAGCGGGGGGGCAACAGATACGCAGTATTTT. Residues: CASSLNSGGATDTQYF.

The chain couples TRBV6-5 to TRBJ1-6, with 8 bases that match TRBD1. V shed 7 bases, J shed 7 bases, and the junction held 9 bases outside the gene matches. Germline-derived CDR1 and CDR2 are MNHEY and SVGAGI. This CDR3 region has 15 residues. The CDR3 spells CASMRDRIGNSPLHF. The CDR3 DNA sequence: TGTGCCAGCATGCGGGACAGGATCGGGAATTCACCCCTCCACTTT.

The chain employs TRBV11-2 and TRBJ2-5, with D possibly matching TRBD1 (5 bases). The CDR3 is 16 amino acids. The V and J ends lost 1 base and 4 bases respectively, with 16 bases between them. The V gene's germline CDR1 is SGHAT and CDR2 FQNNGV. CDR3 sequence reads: CASSLVQGRSPETQYF. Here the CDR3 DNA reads TGTGCCAGCAGCTTAGTGCAGGGTAGGTCGCCAGAGACCCAGTACTTC.

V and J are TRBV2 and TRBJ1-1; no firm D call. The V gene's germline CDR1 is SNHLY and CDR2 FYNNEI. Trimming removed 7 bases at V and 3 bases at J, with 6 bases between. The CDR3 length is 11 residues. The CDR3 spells CASMGDTEAFF. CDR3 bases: TGTGCCAGCATGGGAGACACTGAAGCTTTCTTT.